The 24 T cell receptor beta chains below come from one sample, sequenced in a study of technical replicates of blood from several donors. Here immunoSEQ multiplex PCR was the method, and the copy in TCRdb shows in-frame clones only, minus some. Among 75,000 to 100,000 clones listed, about 95% were seen once. Specimen: T cells isolated from PBMCs. These receptors all come from a human donor in good health.

The chain uses TRBV10-2 and TRBJ1-2; TRBD1 matches 7 bases. CDR3 length equals 17 residues. CDR1 and CDR2 from the germline V gene are WSHSY and SAAADI. The V gene end was trimmed by 0 bases and the J gene end by 1 base; junction bases not matched to a gene: 8. The CDR3 region is CASSESLGGGRNYGYTF. The CDR3 DNA sequence: TGCGCCAGCAGTGAGTCACTAGGAGGGGGCCGTAACTATGGCTACACCTTC.

This chain connects TRBV6-5 to TRBJ1-2, with D unclear. V was cut by 2 bases and J by 2 bases, with 9 bases left in between. CDR3 size: 14 residues. Per the germline V gene, CDR1 is MNHEY and CDR2 is SVGAGI. CDR3 region: CASSYQVSNYGYTF. The CDR3 nucleotides are TGTGCCAGCAGTTACCAGGTGTCCAACTATGGCTACACCTTC.

The chain is built from TRBV29-1 and TRBJ2-7; 9 nucleotides align to TRBD1. This CDR3 region has 13 residues. CDR1 is SQVTM, CDR2 ANQGSEA, per germline. CDR3 in amino acids: CRPWDREDYEQYF. The CDR3, as DNA: TGCAGACCTTGGGACAGGGAGGACTACGAGCAGTACTTC.

The genes are TRBV7-3 and TRBJ2-7, with 7 nucleotides matching TRBD1. Trimming at V came to 2 bases and at J to 5 bases, leaving 6 bases not matched to a gene. CDR3 size: 14 residues. The germline CDR1 and CDR2 sequences are SGHTA and FQGTGA. This CDR3 reads CASSLLQGNDEQYF. In DNA, the CDR3 is TGTGCCAGCAGCTTACTACAGGGGAACGACGAGCAGTACTTC.

The chain uses TRBV19 and TRBJ2-7, with 9 nucleotides matching TRBD1. V lost 5 bases, J lost 4 bases, and 9 bases stayed unmatched. This CDR3 has 15 amino acids. Germline V gene lookup returns CDR1 LNHDA and CDR2 SQIVND (reference sequence). The CDR3 region is CASSDGTGSRYEQYF. The CDR3 region has the DNA TGTGCCAGTAGTGACGGGACAGGGAGTAGGTACGAGCAGTACTTC.

This clone was detected only once. CDR3 in DNA: TGTGCCAGTAGTTTTGTGGACAGGGTCTCCTACGAGCAGTACTTC. This sequence encodes CASSFVDRVSYEQYF. The chain carries TRBV19 and TRBJ2-7; 8 bases map to TRBD1. Germline V gene lookup returns CDR1 LNHDA and CDR2 SQIVND (reference sequence). V trimming: 5 bases; J trimming: 0 bases; junction bases outside the gene matches: 6. The CDR3 has 15 amino acids.

The rearrangement uses TRBV18 and TRBJ1-2, with D unclear. V lost 2 bases, J lost 4 bases, and 11 bases lay in between. Germline V CDR1 and CDR2: KGHSH, LQKENI. The CDR3 is made up of 14 amino acids. CDR3: CASSPSGTSYGYTF. The DNA of the CDR3 is TGTGCCAGCTCACCATCGGGTACAAGCTATGGCTACACCTTC.

The CDR3 DNA sequence: TGCAGCGTTGTCAGGCAGATGAACACTGAAGCTTTCTTT. The encoded protein is CSVVRQMNTEAFF. The rearrangement links TRBV29-1 to TRBJ1-1; D is unresolved. This CDR3 has 13 residues. Germline V gene lookup returns CDR1 SQVTM and CDR2 ANQGSEA. Deletions cut 4 bases from V and 0 bases from J, with 9 bases between.

The chain has TRBV7-9 and TRBJ2-1; D ambiguous. Germline V gives CDR1 SEHNR, CDR2 FQNEAQ (reference sequence). V dropped 7 bases and J dropped 12 bases, with 16 bases sitting between them. The CDR3 is made up of 12 amino acids. The CDR3 coding sequence is TGTGCCAGCACCAAAATAGAGAATTGGCAGTTCTTC. Its protein product is CASTKIENWQFF.

The chain recombines TRBV27 with TRBJ1-5; no firm D call. Trimming stripped 0 bases from V and 4 bases from J, with 10 bases between. The CDR3 sequence is 15 residues long. Looked up from germline, CDR1 is MNHEY and CDR2 is SMNVEV (reference sequence). CDR3: CASSLSNAENQPQHF. CDR3 in DNA: TGTGCCAGCAGTTTATCTAACGCGGAGAATCAGCCCCAGCATTTT.

The chain has TRBV30 and TRBJ2-6; the match to TRBD2 covers 10 bases. The ends lost 3 bases at V and 2 bases at J; junction bases unmatched: 7. CDR3 length equals 17 residues. CDR1 GTSNPN and CDR2 SVGIG come from the germline V gene (reference sequence). The CDR3, as DNA: TGTGCCTGGAGGGGTAGCGGGAGGCCAACTGGGGCCAACGTCCTGACTTTC. Its translation is CAWRGSGRPTGANVLTF. The complete variable domain, with remaining parts taken from reference TRBV30 and TRBJ2-6, reads SQTIHQWPATLVQPVGSPLSLECTVEGTSNPNLYWYRQAAGRGLQLLFYSVGIGQISSEVPQNLSASRPQDRQFILSSKKLLLSDSGFYLCAWRGSGRPTGANVLTFGAGSRLTVL.

This clone was observed a single time. Other DNA sequences within the sample encode an identical CDR3. V and J are TRBV28 and TRBJ2-7, with no clear D. This CDR3 region has 12 residues. The V end lost 3 bases, the J end lost 3 bases, and 6 bases lay between the germline ends. Germline V gene lookup returns CDR1 MDHEN and CDR2 SYDVKM. DNA for the CDR3: TGTGCCAGCAGTTTCACCGGCTACGAGCAGTACTTC. Protein sequence: CASSFTGYEQYF.

V gene TRBV7-3 combines with J gene TRBJ2-1, with 9 bases fitting TRBD2. Losses at the gene ends were 5 bases for V and 3 bases for J; bases not matched to a gene: 5. The germline V gene has CDR1 SGHTA and CDR2 FQGTGA. The CDR3 is made up of 15 amino acids. The CDR3 region is CASSPSGALYNEQFF. The CDR3 DNA sequence: TGTGCCAGCAGCCCTAGCGGGGCCCTCTACAATGAGCAGTTCTTC.

A remark on this clone: The junction does not match germline at one end; this may be a read error. This chain joins TRBV6-6 and TRBJ1-1; 7 bases are a match to TRBD1. This CDR3 has 15 residues. CDR1 is MNHNY, CDR2 SVGAGI, per germline (reference sequence). Here the CDR3 DNA reads TGTGCCAGCAGTTATCCAGGGGGAGCCGGAGCTGATGCTTTCTTT. Its translation: CASSYPGGAGADAFF.

This chain uses TRBV7-3 with TRBJ2-7; TRBD2 aligns across 9 bases. The CDR3 is 15 residues long. V was pared by 1 base and J by 5 bases, with 6 bases of the junction left unmatched. The germline CDR1 and CDR2 sequences are SGHTA and FQGTGA. The CDR3 region is CASSLRLAGLDEQYF. Written as DNA, the CDR3 is TGTGCCAGCAGCTTAAGGCTAGCGGGATTGGACGAGCAGTACTTC. Using reference TRBV7-3 and TRBJ2-7 for the parts outside the CDR3, the full variable domain is GAGVSQTPSNKVTEKGKYVELRCDPISGHTALYWYRQSLGQGPEFLIYFQGTGAADDSGLPNDRFFAVRPEGSVSTLKIQRTERGDSAVYLCASSLRLAGLDEQYFGPGTRLTVT.

The chain links TRBV2 to TRBJ2-4, with 7 positions matching TRBD2. The germline CDR1 and CDR2 sequences are SNHLY and FYNNEI. After removal of 2 bases from V and 1 base from J, the junction contained 5 bases not matched to a gene. The CDR3 consists of 16 residues. CDR3 sequence (DNA): TGTGCCAGCAGTGAAATGGGAGGGTTCGCCAAAAACATTCAGTACTTC. This translates into CASSEMGGFAKNIQYF.

The J gene is TRBJ1-2, the V gene TRBV6-1; D is perhaps TRBD1 (6 bases). The CDR3 runs 16 residues. The germline V and J ends were trimmed by 4 bases and 4 bases, with 19 bases remaining between them. Germline V lookup: CDR1 MNHNS, CDR2 SASEGT. The chain's CDR3 is CASSATGQFSPYGYTF. The CDR3 bases are TGTGCCAGCAGTGCCACCGGACAGTTCAGCCCCTATGGCTACACCTTC.

The rearrangement joins TRBV9 to TRBJ2-3, with TRBD2 matching 9 bases. This CDR3 contains 16 residues. Germline-derived CDR1 and CDR2 are SGDLS and YYNGEE. V shed 4 bases, J shed 2 bases, and the junction held 8 bases outside the gene matches. Here the CDR3 DNA reads TGTGCCAGCAGCCCGCTAGCGGGGCAAATCACAGATACGCAGTATTTT. It codes for CASSPLAGQITDTQYF.

This chain uses TRBV2 with TRBJ2-5; D may be TRBD1 (5 bases). Germline CDR1 and CDR2: SNHLY and FYNNEI. The length of the CDR3 is 11 residues. The V and J ends lost 6 bases and 5 bases respectively, with 7 bases between them. CDR3 residues: CASRTVETQYF. The CDR3 region has the DNA TGTGCCAGCAGGACAGTGGAGACCCAGTACTTC.

The genes are TRBV5-1 and TRBJ2-2; TRBD2 aligns across 12 bases. The CDR3 covers 18 residues. CDR1 is SGHRS, CDR2 YFSETQ, per germline. V was pared by 4 bases and J by 1 base, with 8 bases of the junction left unmatched. CDR3 nucleotide sequence: TGCGCCAGCAGCCCACCGACTAGCGGGAGCTTGAACACCGGGGAGCTGTTTTTT. Amino acid sequence: CASSPPTSGSLNTGELFF.

In regard to this clone: The identical CDR3 is also encoded by other nucleotide sequences in the sample. The genes are TRBV9 and TRBJ2-1; 7 nucleotides match TRBD2. The CDR3 spans 14 residues. Looked up from germline, CDR1 is SGDLS and CDR2 is YYNGEE. With 0 bases clipped from V and 4 bases from J, the junction kept 1 base outside the gene matches. The CDR3 nucleotides are TGTGCCAGCAGCGTAGGCGGGAGTTACAATGAGCAGTTCTTC. Residues: CASSVGGSYNEQFF.

The chain recombines TRBV5-4 with TRBJ1-3; the D is unclear. Germline V gene lookup returns CDR1 SGHNT and CDR2 YYREEE (reference sequence). This CDR3 has 15 residues. V was trimmed by 0 bases and J by 0 bases, leaving 7 bases between them. CDR3 coding DNA: TGTGCCAGCAGCTTGGCGGGAAACTCTGGAAACACCATATATTTT. Translation: CASSLAGNSGNTIYF.

The rearrangement uses TRBV4-2 and TRBJ2-3; D is perhaps TRBD2 (6 bases). Between the trimmed V and J ends, which lost 0 bases and 1 base, there was a span of 11 bases. CDR3 length equals 16 residues. Germline-derived CDR1 and CDR2 are LGHNA and YNFKEQ. This CDR3 is CASSQDFQRGTDTQYF. Here the CDR3 DNA reads TGTGCCAGCAGCCAAGATTTCCAGCGGGGCACAGATACGCAGTATTTT.

The V call is TRBV5-1, the J call TRBJ1-1, with a weak D call TRBD1 (5 bases). The CDR3 covers 15 residues. V dropped 2 bases and J dropped 3 bases, with 14 bases sitting between them. The V gene's germline CDR1 is SGHRS and CDR2 YFSETQ. The CDR3 nucleotides are TGCGCCAGCAGCTTTTTCAGGTGGGGGGACACTGAAGCTTTCTTT. Protein sequence: CASSFFRWGDTEAFF.